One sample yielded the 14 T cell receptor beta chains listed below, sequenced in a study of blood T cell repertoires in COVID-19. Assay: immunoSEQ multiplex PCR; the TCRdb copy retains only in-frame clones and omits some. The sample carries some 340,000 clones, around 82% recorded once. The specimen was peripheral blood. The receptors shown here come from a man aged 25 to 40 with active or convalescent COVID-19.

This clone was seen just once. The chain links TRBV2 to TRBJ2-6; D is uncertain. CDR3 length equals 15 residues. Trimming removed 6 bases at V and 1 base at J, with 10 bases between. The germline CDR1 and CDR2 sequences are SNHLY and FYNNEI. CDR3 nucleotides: TGTGCCAGCAGGGTCGACTCATCTGGGGCCAACGTCCTGACTTTC. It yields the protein CASRVDSSGANVLTF.

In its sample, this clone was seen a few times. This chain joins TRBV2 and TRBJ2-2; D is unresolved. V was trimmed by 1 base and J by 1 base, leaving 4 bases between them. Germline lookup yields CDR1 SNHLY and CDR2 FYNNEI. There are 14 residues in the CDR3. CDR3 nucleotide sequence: TGTGCCAGCAGTGAAGTCCAGAACACCGGGGAGCTGTTTTTT. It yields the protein CASSEVQNTGELFF.

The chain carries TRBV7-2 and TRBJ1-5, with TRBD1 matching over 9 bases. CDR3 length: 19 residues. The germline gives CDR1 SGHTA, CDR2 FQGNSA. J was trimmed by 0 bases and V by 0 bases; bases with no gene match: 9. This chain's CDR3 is CASSLAGTGLLVSNQPQHF. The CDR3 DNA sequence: TGTGCCAGCAGCTTAGCGGGGACAGGGTTATTGGTTAGCAATCAGCCCCAGCATTTT.

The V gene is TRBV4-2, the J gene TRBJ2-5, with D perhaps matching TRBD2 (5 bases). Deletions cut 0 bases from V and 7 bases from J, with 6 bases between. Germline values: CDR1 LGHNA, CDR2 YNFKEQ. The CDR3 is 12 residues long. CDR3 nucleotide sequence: TGTGCCAGCAGCCAAGATCGGGGGACCCAGTACTTC. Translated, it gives CASSQDRGTQYF.

CDR3 protein: CASSQAGGYGYTF. The CDR3 region has the DNA TGTGCCAGCAGCCAAGCAGGGGGTTATGGCTACACCTTC. The chain employs TRBV16 and TRBJ1-2, with TRBD1 matching over 7 bases. CDR3 length: 13 amino acids. The V segment lost 2 bases and the J segment 5 bases; nucleotides outside the gene matches: 2. CDR1 is KGHSY and CDR2 is FQNENV in the germline V gene.

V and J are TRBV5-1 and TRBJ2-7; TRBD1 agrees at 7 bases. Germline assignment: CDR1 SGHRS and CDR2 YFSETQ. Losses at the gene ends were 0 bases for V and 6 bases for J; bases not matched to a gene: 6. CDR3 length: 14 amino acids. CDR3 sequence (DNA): TGCGCCAGCAGCTTGGAACAGGGGTGGAGCGAGCAGTACTTC. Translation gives CASSLEQGWSEQYF.

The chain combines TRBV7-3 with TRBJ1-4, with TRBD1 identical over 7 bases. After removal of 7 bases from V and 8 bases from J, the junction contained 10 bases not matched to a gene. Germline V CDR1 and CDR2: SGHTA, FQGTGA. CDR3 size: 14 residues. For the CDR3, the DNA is TGTGCCAGCACCTCAAGGGGGCACGACGAAAAACTGTTTTTT. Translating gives CASTSRGHDEKLFF.

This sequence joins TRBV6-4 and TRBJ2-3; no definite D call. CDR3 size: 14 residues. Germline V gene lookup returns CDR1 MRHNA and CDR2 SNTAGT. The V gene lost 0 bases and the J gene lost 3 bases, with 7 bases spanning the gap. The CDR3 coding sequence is TGTGCCAGCAGTGACTCTACCGGGACAGATACGCAGTATTTT. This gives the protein CASSDSTGTDTQYF.

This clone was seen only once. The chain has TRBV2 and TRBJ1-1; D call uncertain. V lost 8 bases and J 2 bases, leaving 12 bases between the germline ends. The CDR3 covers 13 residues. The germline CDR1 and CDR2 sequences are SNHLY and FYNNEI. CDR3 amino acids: CASPNRLNTEAFF. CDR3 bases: TGTGCCAGCCCAAACAGACTAAACACTGAAGCTTTCTTT.

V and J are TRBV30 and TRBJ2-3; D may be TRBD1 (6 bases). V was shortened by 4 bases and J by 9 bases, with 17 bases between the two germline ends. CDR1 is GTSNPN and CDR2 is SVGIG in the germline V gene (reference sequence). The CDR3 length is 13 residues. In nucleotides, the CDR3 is TGTGCCTGGACTCTCTTCGGACAGCCAACGCAGTATTTT. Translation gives CAWTLFGQPTQYF.

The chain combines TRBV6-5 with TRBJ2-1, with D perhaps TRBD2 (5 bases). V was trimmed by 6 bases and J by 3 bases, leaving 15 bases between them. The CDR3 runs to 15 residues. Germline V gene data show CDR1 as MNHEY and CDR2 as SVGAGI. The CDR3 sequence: CASRPNRGGYNEQFF. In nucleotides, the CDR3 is TGTGCCAGCAGGCCCAATCGCGGAGGCTACAATGAGCAGTTCTTC.

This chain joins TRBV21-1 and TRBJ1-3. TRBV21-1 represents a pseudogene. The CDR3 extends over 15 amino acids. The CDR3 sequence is CASSAPDYSGNTIYF. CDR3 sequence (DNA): TGTGCCAGCAGCGCCCCTGACTACTCTGGAAACACCATATATTTT.

The CDR3 DNA is TGCGCCAGCAGCTTGGGTTCGAGCCCAGATACGCAGTATTTT. Encoded protein: CASSLGSSPDTQYF. This chain joins TRBV5-1 and TRBJ2-3; D gene uncertain. The germline V gene has CDR1 SGHRS and CDR2 YFSETQ. The CDR3 sequence is 14 residues long. V lost 0 bases, J lost 4 bases, and 9 bases lay in between.

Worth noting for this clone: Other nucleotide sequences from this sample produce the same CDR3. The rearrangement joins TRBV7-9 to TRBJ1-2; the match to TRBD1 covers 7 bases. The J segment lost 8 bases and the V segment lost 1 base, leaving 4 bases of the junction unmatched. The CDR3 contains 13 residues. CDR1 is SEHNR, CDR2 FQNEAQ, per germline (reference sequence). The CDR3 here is CASSLVQGDGYTF. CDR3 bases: TGTGCCAGCAGCTTAGTTCAGGGGGACGGCTACACCTTC.